The clone carrying this T cell receptor beta chain was recorded at least ten times. What it binds is unknown. MiXCR, applied by TCRdb to the reads, yields one record per CDR3 protein. The sample records roughly 320,000 distinct CDR3 sequences, more than 8% being singletons. The sample comes from a study of T cell repertoires in cytomegalovirus infection. Findings and limits, study-wide: HLA-C-restricted CMV-specific TCR beta clonotypes prevailed in the ex vivo response. Cumulative public TCR beta family frequency identified carriers of CMV plus the relevant HLA.

Germline V gives CDR1 SGHTA, CDR2 FQGTGA. Trimming removed 5 bases from V and 11 bases from J, with 23 bases in between. The CDR3 sequence is 15 residues long. Sequencing was done on a sample of PBMCs. This clonotype was sampled from a human donor in good health (CMV status not recorded). Some clones in this sample may be carry-over from other donors' samples. This chain uses TRBV7-3 with TRBJ2-3; weak D call: TRBD2 (6 bases). This CDR3 is CASSPTGDSPVGQYF. CDR3 nucleotides: TGTGCCAGCAGCCCGACGGGGGACTCCCCTGTTGGGCAGTATTTT.